These 25 T cell receptor beta chains were sequenced from one sample in a study of somatic mutations in cytotoxic T cells in rheumatoid arthritis. The method was immunoSEQ multiplex PCR; TCRdb's version includes in-frame clones alone and lacks a portion of them. The table has 9,500 to 13,000 clones, approximately 86% seen once; the top ten hold roughly 7.1%. Material for sequencing was CD8+ T cells sorted from blood. The receptor set was obtained from an adult with rheumatoid arthritis.

The CDR3: CASSLAGQGTYGYTF. The CDR3 DNA reads TGCGCCAGCAGCTTGGCCGGACAGGGGACGTATGGCTACACCTTC. The chain links TRBV5-1 to TRBJ1-2, with TRBD1 matching 9 bases. This CDR3 contains 15 residues. V trimming: 0 bases; J trimming: 5 bases; junction bases outside the gene matches: 5. Germline V CDR1 and CDR2: SGHRS, YFSETQ.

CDR3 in amino acids: CASSHELAGGPSREQFF. CDR3 DNA sequence: TGTGCCAGCAGCCACGAACTAGCGGGAGGGCCTTCGAGGGAGCAGTTCTTC. This rearrangement joins TRBV14 to TRBJ2-1; 13 nucleotides agree with TRBD2. The V and J ends lost 3 bases and 10 bases, in that order; junction bases with no gene match: 12. The germline gives CDR1 SGHDN, CDR2 FVKESK. This CDR3 is built from 17 residues.

This clone appeared a few times. This chain uses TRBV27 with TRBJ2-1, with D unclear. V was cut by 5 bases and J by 6 bases, with 11 bases left in between. Germline lookup yields CDR1 MNHEY and CDR2 SMNVEV (reference sequence). This CDR3 comprises 13 residues. CDR3 in amino acids: CASSRAESNEQFF. The CDR3 coding sequence is TGTGCCAGCAGTAGGGCAGAATCCAATGAGCAGTTCTTC.

This rearrangement joins TRBV10-2 to TRBJ2-1; TRBD2 is a possible D gene (5 bases). Trimming removed 6 bases from V and 2 bases from J, with 11 bases in between. The CDR3 consists of 14 residues. CDR1 and CDR2 from the germline V gene are WSHSY and SAAADI. CDR3 loop: CASRGGYTYNEQFF. CDR3 nucleotides: TGCGCCAGCAGAGGAGGTTATACCTACAATGAGCAGTTCTTC.

This chain joins TRBV15 and TRBJ1-5, with no clear D. Trimming took 1 base from V and 6 from J, leaving 10 bases between them. Per the germline V gene, CDR1 is LNHNV and CDR2 is YYDKDF (reference sequence). The CDR3 contains 14 residues. The CDR3 bases are TGTGCCACCAGCAGAGCGCGGGGAGGTCAGCCCCAGCATTTT. Translation gives CATSRARGGQPQHF.

This sequence joins TRBV30 and TRBJ2-1; 7 nucleotides align to TRBD1. From germline, CDR1 is GTSNPN and CDR2 SVGIG (reference sequence). V gave up 2 bases and J gave up 9 bases; unmatched junction bases: 10. CDR3 length: 14 amino acids. Written as DNA, the CDR3 is TGTGCCTGGAGTAACCGGGACAGCGTGAGTGAGCAGTTCTTC. This encodes CAWSNRDSVSEQFF.

V usage is TRBV9 and J usage is TRBJ1-2, with 7 bases lining up with TRBD1. Germline V gives CDR1 SGDLS, CDR2 YYNGEE. There are 17 residues in the CDR3. V lost 0 bases and J lost 6; bases outside the gene matches: 14. This CDR3 reads CASSVGGDSESIDGYTF. CDR3 nucleotide sequence: TGTGCCAGCAGCGTAGGAGGGGACAGTGAATCGATCGATGGCTACACCTTC.

V usage is TRBV5-1 and J usage is TRBJ2-1; 7 bases match TRBD2. The CDR3 is made up of 15 amino acids. The germline V gene encodes CDR1 SGHRS and CDR2 YFSETQ. The junction had 7 bases not matched to a gene; V was cut back by 4 bases and J by 3 bases. In DNA, the CDR3 is TGCGCCAGCAGCCCCCGGGGGGAGAGCTACAATGAGCAGTTCTTC. Translating gives CASSPRGESYNEQFF. The full variable domain, in which reference TRBV5-1 and TRBJ2-1 provide the parts outside the CDR3, is KAGVTQTPRYLIKTRGQQVTLSCSPISGHRSVSWYQQTPGQGLQFLFEYFSETQRNKGNFPGRFSGRQFSNSRSEMNVSTLELGDSALYLCASSPRGESYNEQFFGPGTRLTVL.

This chain uses TRBV7-9 with TRBJ2-2; D unresolved. There are 13 residues in the CDR3. From germline, CDR1 is SEHNR and CDR2 FQNEAQ (reference sequence). V lost 1 base and J 6 bases, leaving 6 bases between the germline ends. The CDR3 DNA follows: TGTGCCAGCAGCTTAGTCGGCGCCGGGGAGCTGTTTTTT. Translation gives CASSLVGAGELFF.

The rearrangement uses TRBV6-5 and TRBJ2-7; D is perhaps TRBD1 (6 bases). Germline CDR1 reads MNHEY; CDR2 reads SVGAGI. The germline V and J ends were trimmed by 8 bases and 5 bases, with 16 bases remaining between them. CDR3 length equals 13 residues. CDR3 nucleotide sequence: TGTGCCAGCGGGCTCTCCAGGGGCGACGAGCAGTACTTC. Residues: CASGLSRGDEQYF.

This rearrangement joins TRBV15 to TRBJ2-2; D ambiguous. Germline assignment: CDR1 LNHNV and CDR2 YYDKDF (reference sequence). The germline V and J ends were trimmed by 1 base and 0 bases, with 6 bases remaining between them. CDR3 size: 15 residues. The DNA for the CDR3 is TGTGCCACCAGCAGAGTCGGACCGAACACCGGGGAGCTGTTTTTT. It yields the protein CATSRVGPNTGELFF.

The chain employs TRBV27 and TRBJ2-1; 12 positions match TRBD2. The V gene end was trimmed by 5 bases and the J gene end by 7 bases; junction bases not matched to a gene: 6. Germline values: CDR1 MNHEY, CDR2 SMNVEV (reference sequence). The CDR3 is 15 residues long. CDR3 sequence: CASSTRTSGINEQFF. The CDR3 DNA is TGTGCCAGCAGTACCCGGACTAGCGGGATAAATGAGCAGTTCTTC.

The V call is TRBV6-5, the J call TRBJ1-1; the D gene is possibly TRBD1 (5 bases). Germline V lookup: CDR1 MNHEY, CDR2 SVGAGI. This CDR3 has 13 residues. Between the trimmed V and J ends, which lost 8 bases and 5 bases, there was a span of 15 bases. CDR3 DNA sequence: TGTGCCAGCGCTATGGGGCGTGCAACTGAAGCTTTCTTT. Encoded protein: CASAMGRATEAFF.

This clone was counted a single time. This sequence joins TRBV27 and TRBJ2-3; 13 positions agree with TRBD2. Per the germline V gene, CDR1 is MNHEY and CDR2 is SMNVEV (reference sequence). J lost 1 base, V lost 5 bases, and 12 bases had no gene match. This CDR3 region has 19 residues. CDR3 coding DNA: TGTGCCAGCAGTCTGTTTGGGACTAGCGGGAACGAGGGCACAGATACGCAGTATTTT. Encoded protein: CASSLFGTSGNEGTDTQYF.

V usage is TRBV6-5 and J usage is TRBJ2-2, with D perhaps TRBD2 (6 bases). Germline CDR1 MNHEY, CDR2 SVGAGI. The V and J ends lost 2 bases and 7 bases respectively, with 8 bases between them. This CDR3 contains 13 residues. CDR3 DNA sequence: TGTGCCAGCAGTTACCAGGGAGGCGGGGAGCTGTTTTTT. Translating it yields CASSYQGGGELFF.

The V and J genes are TRBV14 and TRBJ1-4; tentatively, D is TRBD1 (6 bases). The CDR3 consists of 16 residues. Trimming took 1 base from V and 7 from J, leaving 16 bases between them. Germline-derived CDR1 and CDR2 are SGHDN and FVKESK. In DNA, the CDR3 is TGTGCCAGCAGCCAAGCAGGACAGTGGTGGTTTGAAAAACTGTTTTTT. Translation: CASSQAGQWWFEKLFF.

The chain carries TRBV27 and TRBJ2-4, with D unclear. The V gene lost 2 bases and the J gene lost 0 bases, with 8 bases spanning the gap. CDR3 length: 15 amino acids. Germline assignment: CDR1 MNHEY and CDR2 SMNVEV (reference sequence). The CDR3 loop is CASSLIPGAKNIQYF. DNA of the CDR3: TGTGCCAGCAGTTTAATCCCAGGAGCCAAAAACATTCAGTACTTC.

V gene TRBV28 combines with J gene TRBJ1-1; 7 positions agree with TRBD1. The CDR3 is 15 residues long. V lost 2 bases to trimming and J lost 4 bases; unmatched junction nucleotides: 7. CDR1 and CDR2 from the germline V gene are MDHEN and SYDVKM. DNA of the CDR3: TGTGCCAGCAGTTTAGAGACAGGGATCGCCACTGAAGCTTTCTTT. Protein product: CASSLETGIATEAFF. The full variable domain, in which reference TRBV28 and TRBJ1-1 provide the parts outside the CDR3, is DVKVTQSSRYLVKRTGEKVFLECVQDMDHENMFWYRQDPGLGLRLIYFSYDVKMKEKGDIPEGYSVSREKKERFSLILESASTNQTSMYLCASSLETGIATEAFFGQGTRLTVV.

The chain recombines TRBV6-5 with TRBJ2-7; 11 positions match TRBD2. Losses at the gene ends were 0 bases for V and 5 bases for J; bases not matched to a gene: 3. CDR1 is MNHEY and CDR2 is SVGAGI in the germline V gene. The CDR3 is 15 residues long. The CDR3 region has the DNA TGTGCCAGCAGTTACTCGGGGGGACTAGCGGACGAGCAGTACTTC. It yields the protein CASSYSGGLADEQYF.

V gene TRBV7-9 combines with J gene TRBJ1-2; D may be TRBD1 (5 bases). Germline CDR1 and CDR2: SEHNR and FQNEAQ (reference sequence). Between the trimmed V and J ends, which lost 6 bases and 4 bases, there was a span of 18 bases. The CDR3 length is 15 residues. The CDR3 DNA sequence: TGTGCCAGCAGGGTAGGCGGAGGGGAGGCCTATGGCTACACCTTC. As protein: CASRVGGGEAYGYTF.

The chain is built from TRBV11-3 and TRBJ2-7, with 8 bases matching TRBD2. There are 13 residues in the CDR3. Germline CDR1 is SGHNT and CDR2 is YENEEA. V was pared by 5 bases and J by 5 bases, with 5 bases of the junction left unmatched. The DNA for the CDR3 is TGTGCCAGCAGCCGTAGCGGGAACAACGAGCAGTACTTC. It is translated as CASSRSGNNEQYF.

The genes are TRBV5-1 and TRBJ2-6; 8 bases line up with TRBD2. CDR3 size: 18 residues. Germline loops: CDR1 SGHRS, CDR2 YFSETQ. V gave up 4 bases and J gave up 0 bases; unmatched junction bases: 9. CDR3 in amino acids: CASSPGGGPNSGANVLTF. The CDR3 DNA sequence: TGCGCCAGCAGCCCGGGAGGGGGACCGAACTCTGGGGCCAACGTCCTGACTTTC.

The count of this clone is one. The chain is built from TRBV6-5 and TRBJ2-2, with D tentatively TRBD1 (6 bases). Germline V lookup: CDR1 MNHEY, CDR2 SVGAGI. The CDR3 has 15 amino acids. Trimming removed 3 bases at V and 5 bases at J, with 13 bases between. The DNA of the CDR3 is TGTGCCAGCAGTTATAAGGGGGAGAGGACCGGGGAGCTGTTTTTT. Its protein is CASSYKGERTGELFF.

This chain joins TRBV5-6 and TRBJ1-1; no reliable D call. Germline V gives CDR1 SGHDT, CDR2 YYEEEE. Trimming cost V 4 bases and J 2 bases, with 18 bases left between them. The CDR3 has 16 amino acids. The CDR3 reads CASSPPGAEKNTEAFF. Written as DNA, the CDR3 is TGTGCCAGCAGCCCGCCTGGAGCAGAGAAAAACACTGAAGCTTTCTTT.

This rearrangement joins TRBV4-1 to TRBJ1-1; D uncertain. This CDR3 region has 13 residues. V lost 1 base, J lost 1 base, and 4 bases lay in between. The V gene's germline CDR1 is MGHRA and CDR2 YSYEKL. Written as DNA, the CDR3 is TGCGCCAGCAGCCAAGGGACGAACACTGAAGCTTTCTTT. Translated: CASSQGTNTEAFF.